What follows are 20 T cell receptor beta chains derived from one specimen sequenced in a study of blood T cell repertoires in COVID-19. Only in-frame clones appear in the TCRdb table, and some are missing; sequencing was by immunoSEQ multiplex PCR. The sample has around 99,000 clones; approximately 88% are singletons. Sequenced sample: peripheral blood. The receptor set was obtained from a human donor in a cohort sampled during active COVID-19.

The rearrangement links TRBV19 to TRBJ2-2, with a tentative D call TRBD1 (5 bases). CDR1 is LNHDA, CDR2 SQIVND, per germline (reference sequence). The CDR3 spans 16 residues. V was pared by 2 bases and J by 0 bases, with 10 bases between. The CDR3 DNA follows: TGTGCCAGTAGTATATTAGGGGCTCCGAACACCGGGGAGCTGTTTTTT. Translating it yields CASSILGAPNTGELFF.

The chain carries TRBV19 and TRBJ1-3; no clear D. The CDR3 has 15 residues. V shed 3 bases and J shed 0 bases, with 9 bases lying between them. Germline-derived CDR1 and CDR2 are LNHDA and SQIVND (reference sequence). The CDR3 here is CASSIRISSGNTIYF. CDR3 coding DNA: TGTGCCAGTAGTATCCGAATCAGCTCTGGAAACACCATATATTTT.

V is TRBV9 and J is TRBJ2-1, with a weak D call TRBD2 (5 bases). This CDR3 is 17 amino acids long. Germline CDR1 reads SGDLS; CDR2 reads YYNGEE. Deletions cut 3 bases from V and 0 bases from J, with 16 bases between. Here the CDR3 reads CASSAAGPPSSYNEQFF. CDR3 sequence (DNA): TGTGCCAGCAGCGCGGCGGGCCCGCCGAGCTCCTACAATGAGCAGTTCTTC.

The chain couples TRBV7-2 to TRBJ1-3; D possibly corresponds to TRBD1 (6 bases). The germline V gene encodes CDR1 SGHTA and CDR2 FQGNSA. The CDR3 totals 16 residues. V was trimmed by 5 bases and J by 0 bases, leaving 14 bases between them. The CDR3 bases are TGTGCCAGCAGCCCCGGACAGCACTTCTCTGGAAACACCATATATTTT. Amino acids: CASSPGQHFSGNTIYF.

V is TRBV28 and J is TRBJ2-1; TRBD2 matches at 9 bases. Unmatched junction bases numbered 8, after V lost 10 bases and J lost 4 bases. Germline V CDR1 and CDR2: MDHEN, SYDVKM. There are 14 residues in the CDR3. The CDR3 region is CATQGLAGYNEQFF. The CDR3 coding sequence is TGTGCCACCCAGGGGCTAGCGGGGTACAATGAGCAGTTCTTC.

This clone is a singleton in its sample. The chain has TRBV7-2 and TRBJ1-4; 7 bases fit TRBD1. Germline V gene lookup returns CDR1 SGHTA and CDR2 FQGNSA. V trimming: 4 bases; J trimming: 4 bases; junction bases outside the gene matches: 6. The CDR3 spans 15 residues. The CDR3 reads CASSSLTGINEKLFF. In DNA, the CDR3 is TGTGCCAGCAGCTCTCTGACAGGGATTAATGAAAAACTGTTTTTT.

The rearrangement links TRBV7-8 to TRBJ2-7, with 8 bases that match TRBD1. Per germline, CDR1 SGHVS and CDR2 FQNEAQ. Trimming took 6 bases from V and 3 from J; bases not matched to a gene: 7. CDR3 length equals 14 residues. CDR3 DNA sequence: TGTGCCAGCAGTGAGACAGGGGACGTCTACGAGCAGTACTTC. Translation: CASSETGDVYEQYF.

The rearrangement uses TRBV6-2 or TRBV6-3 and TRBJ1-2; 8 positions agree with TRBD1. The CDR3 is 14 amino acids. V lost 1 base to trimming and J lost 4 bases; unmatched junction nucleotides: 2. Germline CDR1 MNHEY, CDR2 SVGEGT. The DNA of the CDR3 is TGTGCCAGCAGTTACTTGGGGACAGGCTATGGCTACACCTTC. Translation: CASSYLGTGYGYTF.

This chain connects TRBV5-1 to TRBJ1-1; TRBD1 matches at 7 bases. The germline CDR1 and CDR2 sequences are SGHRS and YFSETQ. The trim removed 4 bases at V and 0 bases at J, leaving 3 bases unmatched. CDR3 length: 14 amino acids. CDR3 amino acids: CASSVGGVNTEAFF. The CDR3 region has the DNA TGCGCCAGCAGCGTAGGGGGCGTGAACACTGAAGCTTTCTTT.

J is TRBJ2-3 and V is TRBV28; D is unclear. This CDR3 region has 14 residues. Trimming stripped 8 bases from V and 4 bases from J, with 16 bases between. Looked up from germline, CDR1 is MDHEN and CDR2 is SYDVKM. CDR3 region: CASGVALSADTQYF. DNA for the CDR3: TGTGCCAGCGGAGTGGCATTGAGTGCAGATACGCAGTATTTT.

The CDR3 region has the DNA TGTGCCAGCAGTACCGGACAGGGACTTGTGGTAGCTTTCTTT. It encodes CASSTGQGLVVAFF. This sequence joins TRBV27 and TRBJ1-1, with 8 bases matching TRBD1. With V trimmed by 5 bases and J by 10 bases, 12 bases remained unmatched. This CDR3 is 14 amino acids long. CDR1 and CDR2 (germline): MNHEY, SMNVEV (reference sequence).

The CDR3 DNA follows: TGTGCCAGCAGCTCCGACTTAGCCAAAAACATTCAGTACTTC. Its protein product is CASSSDLAKNIQYF. V and J are TRBV7-8 and TRBJ2-4; D is unresolved. V was trimmed by 4 bases and J by 0 bases, leaving 7 bases between them. The V gene's germline CDR1 is SGHVS and CDR2 FQNEAQ. This CDR3 spans 14 amino acids.

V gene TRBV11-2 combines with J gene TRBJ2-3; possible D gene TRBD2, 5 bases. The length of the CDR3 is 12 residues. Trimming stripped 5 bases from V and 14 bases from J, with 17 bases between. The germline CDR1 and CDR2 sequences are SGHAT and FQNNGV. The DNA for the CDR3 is TGTGCCAGCAGCGTTAATCCCGATGGGAGGTATTTT. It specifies CASSVNPDGRYF. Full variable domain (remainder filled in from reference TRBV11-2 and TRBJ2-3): EAGVAQSPRYKIIEKRQSVAFWCNPISGHATLYWYQQILGQGPKLLIQFQNNGVVDDSQLPKDRFSAERLKGVDSTLKIQPAKLEDSAVYLCASSVNPDGRYFGPGTRLTVL.

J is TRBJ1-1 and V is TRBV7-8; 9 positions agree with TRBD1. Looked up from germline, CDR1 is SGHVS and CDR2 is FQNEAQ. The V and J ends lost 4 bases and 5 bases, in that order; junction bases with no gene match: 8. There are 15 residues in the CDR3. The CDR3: CASSSRDRVRTEAFF. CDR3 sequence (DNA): TGTGCCAGCAGCTCCCGGGACAGGGTGAGGACTGAAGCTTTCTTT.

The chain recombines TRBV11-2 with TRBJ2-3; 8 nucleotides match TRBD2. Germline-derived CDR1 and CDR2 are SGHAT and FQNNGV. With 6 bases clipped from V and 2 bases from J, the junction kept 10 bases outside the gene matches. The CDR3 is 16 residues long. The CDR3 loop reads CASSPGGQPYTDTQYF. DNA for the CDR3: TGTGCCAGCAGTCCGGGGGGGCAGCCTTACACAGATACGCAGTATTTT.

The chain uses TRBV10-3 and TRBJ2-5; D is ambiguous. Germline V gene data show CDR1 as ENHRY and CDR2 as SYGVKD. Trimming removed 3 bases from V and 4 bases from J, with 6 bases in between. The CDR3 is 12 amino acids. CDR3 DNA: TGTGCCATCAGTGATTCGGGAGAGACCCAGTACTTC. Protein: CAISDSGETQYF.

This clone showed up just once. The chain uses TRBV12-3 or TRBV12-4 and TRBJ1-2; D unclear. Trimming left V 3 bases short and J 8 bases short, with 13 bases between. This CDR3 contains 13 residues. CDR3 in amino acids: CASSFEFDGGYTF. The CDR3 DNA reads TGTGCCAGCAGTTTTGAGTTTGACGGGGGCTACACCTTC.

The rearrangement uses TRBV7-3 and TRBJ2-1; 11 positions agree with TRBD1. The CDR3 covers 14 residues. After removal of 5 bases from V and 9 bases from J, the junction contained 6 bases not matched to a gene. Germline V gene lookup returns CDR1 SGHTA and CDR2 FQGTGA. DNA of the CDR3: TGTGCCAGCAGCCAAGGACAGGGGGCGGGTGAGCAGTTCTTC. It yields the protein CASSQGQGAGEQFF.

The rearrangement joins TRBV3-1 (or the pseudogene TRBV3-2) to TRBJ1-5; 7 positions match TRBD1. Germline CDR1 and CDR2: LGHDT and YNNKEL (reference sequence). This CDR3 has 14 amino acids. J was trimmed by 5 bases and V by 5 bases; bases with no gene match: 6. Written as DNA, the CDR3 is TGTGCCAGCAGCGAAGGGACAGTTGATCAGCCCCAGCATTTT. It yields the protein CASSEGTVDQPQHF.

In nucleotides, the CDR3 is TGTGCCAGCAGCTCGCGCCCTCTTTGGCAGGGTGACACTGAAGCTTTCTTT. Translated: CASSSRPLWQGDTEAFF. The chain joins TRBV7-3 to TRBJ1-1; the D gene is possibly TRBD1 (5 bases). The CDR3 length is 17 residues. Germline lookup yields CDR1 SGHTA and CDR2 FQGTGA. V was cut by 4 bases and J by 3 bases, with 21 bases left in between.